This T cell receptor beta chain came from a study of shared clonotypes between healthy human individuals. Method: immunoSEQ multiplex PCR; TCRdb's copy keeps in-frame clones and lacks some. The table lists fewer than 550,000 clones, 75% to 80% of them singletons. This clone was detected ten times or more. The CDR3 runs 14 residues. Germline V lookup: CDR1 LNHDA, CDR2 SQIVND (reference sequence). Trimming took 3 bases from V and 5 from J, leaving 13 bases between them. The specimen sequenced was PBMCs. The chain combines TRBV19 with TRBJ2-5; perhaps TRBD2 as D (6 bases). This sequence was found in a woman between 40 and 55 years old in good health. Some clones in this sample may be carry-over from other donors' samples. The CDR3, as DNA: TGTGCCAGTAGTATGGGGACTCAACCGGAGACCCAGTACTTC. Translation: CASSMGTQPETQYF.